This TCR beta chain emerged from a study of cytomegalovirus exposure and HLA in healthy donors. General study findings and limits: Later analysis associated a missense DCLRE1C variant with TCR beta V- and J-gene trimming.

A remark on this clone: Its antigen remains unknown.

The study ran its PCR with 60 Vbeta and 13 Jbeta primers. Original methodology: In a later analysis, some 80 million unique TCR beta chains included roughly 11 million shared by two or more donors. The method was immunoSEQ multiplex PCR; TCRdb's version includes in-frame clones alone and lacks a portion of them. The V and J calls and clone size were taken over from that table, and D and trimming were inferred from the DNA. This sample has about 110,000 clones, with around 81% found just once. Input material: PBMCs. The clonotype comes from a woman younger than 45 in good health and CMV-seronegative.

This chain's CDR3 is CSVTPGQGNVGYTF. CDR3 in DNA: TGCAGCGTGACCCCAGGACAGGGAAACGTTGGCTACACCTTC. The chain is built from TRBV29-1 and TRBJ1-2, with TRBD1 identical over 8 bases. Germline lookup yields CDR1 SQVTM and CDR2 ANQGSEA. CDR3 length: 14 amino acids. The V and J ends lost 6 bases and 7 bases, in that order; junction bases with no gene match: 13.